These T cell receptor beta chains were read from a single sample in a study of blood T cells in healthy people across ages. TCRdb re-derived calls from the 5' RACE reads in MiXCR, one entry per CDR3 protein. The sample has about 570,000 distinct CDR3 sequences; 27% are singletons. The source material was blood. These receptor sequences come from a woman aged 70-85 years in good health. Each CDR3 is given with its conserved first and last residue. Each record gives: V gene, J gene, clone size, D gene, CDR3 DNA, CDR3 protein. The D gene is left open where the match is weak. Not every row has a clone size; where given, it reads once, few, many or a size class.

>TRBV4-1|TRBJ2-1|many|TRBD2
TGCGCCAGCAGCCAAGACCGAGCGGCGGGGGGGTACAATGAGCAGTTCTTC
CASSQDRAAGGYNEQFF
>TRBV6-4|TRBJ1-2|few|NA
TGTGCCAGCAGTTTCTGGCCAGGGGCGAACTATGGCTACACCTTC
CASSFWPGANYGYTF
>TRBV29-1|TRBJ1-2|few|TRBD1
TGCAGCGTTTGGCAGGGGGACTATGGCTACACCTTC
CSVWQGDYGYTF
>TRBV4-3|TRBJ2-6|NA|TRBD1
TGCGCCAGCAGCCGGGAGTTAGGGACAGCCTCCTCTGGGGCCAACGTCCTGACTTTC
CASSRELGTASSGANVLTF
>TRBV7-3|TRBJ2-1|NA|NA
TGTGCCAGCAGCTTCAGGGGAGCGGGGAATGAGCAGTTCTTC
CASSFRGAGNEQFF
>TRBV5-1|TRBJ2-5|few|TRBD1
TGCGCCAGCAGCAGAAAAACAGGGGAAGAGACCCAGTACTTC
CASSRKTGEETQYF
>TRBV7-9|TRBJ2-3|NA|TRBD2
TGTGCCAGCAGCGTGACTAGCGGGGTCGTGTCAGATACGCAGTATTTT
CASSVTSGVVSDTQYF
>TRBV21-1|TRBJ2-4|NA|NA
TGTGCCAGCAGCAACAACAGACTACCTAAACTACATCTAGCCAAAAACATTCAGTACTTC
CASSNNRLPKLHLAKNIQYF
>TRBV20-1|TRBJ1-1|NA|NA
TGCAGTGCTAGAGATTACCGAGGAGGCACTGAAGCTTTCTTT
CSARDYRGGTEAFF
>TRBV5-1|TRBJ1-1|few|NA
TGCGCCAGCACATCAGGGATCCCCGTGAACACTGAAGCTTTCTTT
CASTSGIPVNTEAFF
>TRBV7-8|TRBJ2-7|many|TRBD1
TGTGCCAGCAGCTTACTACAGGGGGGCGAGCAGTACTTC
CASSLLQGGEQYF
>TRBV10-3|TRBJ2-5|NA|NA
TGTGCCATCGAGAACAGGGAGAAGACCCAGTACTTC
CAIENREKTQYF
>TRBV5-4|TRBJ2-2|NA|NA
TGTGCCAGCAGCTTTAGTTGGTCAGAGCTGTTTTTT
CASSFSWSELFF
>TRBV20-1|TRBJ2-7|NA|NA
TGCAGTGCTAGTGTCGGGGAAAGGGCTTACGAGCAGTACTTC
CSASVGERAYEQYF
>TRBV5-1|TRBJ2-1|few|NA
TGCGCCAGCAGCTTGGACACCCAAATGGAGCAGTTCTTC
CASSLDTQMEQFF
>TRBV7-9|TRBJ2-1|NA|TRBD2
TGTGCCAGCAGCTTTCAAACTAGCGGGGGAAATGAGCAGTTCTTC
CASSFQTSGGNEQFF
>TRBV7-3|TRBJ2-5|few|TRBD2
TGTGCCAGCAGCTCCGGACTAGCGGGGGGCGAGGAGACCCAGTACTTC
CASSSGLAGGEETQYF
>TRBV11-1|TRBJ2-4|NA|NA
TGTGCCAGCAGCTCTAGGAACATTCAGTACTTC
CASSSRNIQYF
>TRBV20-1|TRBJ2-1|few|NA
TGCAGTGCCCGTCAGGGGGGGGGCTTTAATGAGCAGTTCTTC
CSARQGGGFNEQFF
>TRBV5-1|TRBJ2-5|NA|NA
TGCGCCAGCAGCCGAGGGGAAGGATTAAGAGGAGAGACCCAGTACTTC
CASSRGEGLRGETQYF
>TRBV12-5|TRBJ1-3|NA|NA
TGTGCTAGTGGTTTTGAACAGATCCACTCCGGAAACACCATATATTTT
CASGFEQIHSGNTIYF
>TRBV7-2|TRBJ2-7|NA|NA
TGTGCCAGCAGCTTAGCGCGGGCCAACTACGAGCAGTACTTC
CASSLARANYEQYF
>TRBV4-2|TRBJ1-3|once|NA
TGTGCCAGCAGCCCGAGGGGCAGGGGAAGCTCTGGAAACACCATATATTTT
CASSPRGRGSSGNTIYF
>TRBV20-1|TRBJ1-4|NA|NA
TGCAGTGCTGCGACCCACGGTGGGCATGAAAAACTGTTTTTT
CSAATHGGHEKLFF
>TRBV28|TRBJ2-5|NA|NA
TGTGCCAGCAGTTTGAGCGGCCCACGGACCCAGTACTTC
CASSLSGPRTQYF
>TRBV18|TRBJ2-2|medium-sized|NA
TGTGCCAGCTCACCACCTAAATACAGACCCACCGGGGAGCTGTTTTTT
CASSPPKYRPTGELFF
>TRBV7-3|TRBJ2-7|NA|NA
TGTGCCAGCAGCTTAATGGAGGGACTCGAGCAGTACTTC
CASSLMEGLEQYF
>TRBV7-2|TRBJ2-1|NA|NA
TGTGCCAGCAGCTTGAGGGGGAGGGGGGGTGAGCAGTTCTTC
CASSLRGRGGEQFF
>TRBV12-3/TRBV12-4|TRBJ1-1|NA|TRBD1
TGTGCCAGCAGCCCCCAGGGGGTTAGCTACACTGAAGCTTTCTTT
CASSPQGVSYTEAFF
>TRBV6-2/TRBV6-3|TRBJ2-1|NA|TRBD1
TGTGCCAGCAGTCCCGGGACAGGGGGCCACCATGGGTTCTTC
CASSPGTGGHHGFF
>TRBV29-1|TRBJ2-3|NA|NA
TGCAGCGGGCAGGCGAATACGCAGTATTTT
CSGQANTQYF
>TRBV20-1|TRBJ1-1|few|NA
TGCAGTGCTAGGGCCAGTCTCGACACTGAAGCTTTCTTT
CSARASLDTEAFF
>TRBV20-1|TRBJ2-5|NA|NA
TGCAGTGTAGACGGCCTCCAAGAGACCCAGTACTTC
CSVDGLQETQYF
>TRBV7-8|TRBJ2-1|NA|TRBD2
TGTGCCAGCAGCACGGGACTAGCGGGAAGCTCCTACAATGAGCAGTTCTTC
CASSTGLAGSSYNEQFF
>TRBV25-1|TRBJ2-4|once|NA
TGTGCCAGCAGTGAAACAGGGAACATTCAGTACTTC
CASSETGNIQYF
>TRBV12-3/TRBV12-4|TRBJ2-5|few|NA
TGTGCCAGCAGTTTAGAGCCCTTAAGCCAAGAGACCCAGTACTTC
CASSLEPLSQETQYF
>TRBV9|TRBJ1-2|few|NA
TGTGCCAGCAGCGGAACAGGGAACCCTAACTATGGCTACACCTTC
CASSGTGNPNYGYTF
>TRBV7-9|TRBJ1-3|few|TRBD1
TGTGCCAGCATCTTCCAGGGACAGAGCTCTGGAAACACCATATATTTT
CASIFQGQSSGNTIYF
>TRBV4-2|TRBJ2-7|few|TRBD2
TGTGCCAGCAGCCAGGGGCAGCGGGGGGGTCTCTTCAACGAGCAGTACTTC
CASSQGQRGGLFNEQYF
>TRBV19|TRBJ2-2|NA|TRBD1
TGTGCCAGTAGTGGACAGGGATCGAACACCGAGGAGCTGTTTTTT
CASSGQGSNTEELFF
>TRBV3-1|TRBJ2-7|NA|TRBD1
TGTGCCAGCAGCGCTTTTAACAGGGGACCGTCCTACGAGCAGTACTTC
CASSAFNRGPSYEQYF
>TRBV27|TRBJ1-2|NA|NA
TGTGCCAGCTTTGGTCCGGGCCCGGATGGCTACACCTTC
CASFGPGPDGYTF
>TRBV7-2|TRBJ1-2|few|NA
TGTGCCAGCAACCCTCCGGGGCGGCGTTATGGCTACACCTTC
CASNPPGRRYGYTF
>TRBV20-1|TRBJ1-3|NA|NA
TGCAGTGCTAGAGCGCCACAGGGAATGAACACCATATATTTT
CSARAPQGMNTIYF
>TRBV25-1|TRBJ2-1|NA|TRBD2
TGTGCCAGCAGTCGGACTAGCGGGTGGATCTACAATGAGCAGTTCTTC
CASSRTSGWIYNEQFF
>TRBV29-1|TRBJ2-7|many|NA
TGCAGCGTTGGGGGGATGGGACATCGTTCCTACGAGCAGTACTTC
CSVGGMGHRSYEQYF
>TRBV9|TRBJ1-2|NA|TRBD1
TGTGCCAGCAGCGTAGACCTAAGGGGGCAAGGCTACACCTTC
CASSVDLRGQGYTF
>TRBV6-1|TRBJ2-7|few|NA
TGTGCCAGCAGTGGGTACTACGAGCAGTACTTC
CASSGYYEQYF